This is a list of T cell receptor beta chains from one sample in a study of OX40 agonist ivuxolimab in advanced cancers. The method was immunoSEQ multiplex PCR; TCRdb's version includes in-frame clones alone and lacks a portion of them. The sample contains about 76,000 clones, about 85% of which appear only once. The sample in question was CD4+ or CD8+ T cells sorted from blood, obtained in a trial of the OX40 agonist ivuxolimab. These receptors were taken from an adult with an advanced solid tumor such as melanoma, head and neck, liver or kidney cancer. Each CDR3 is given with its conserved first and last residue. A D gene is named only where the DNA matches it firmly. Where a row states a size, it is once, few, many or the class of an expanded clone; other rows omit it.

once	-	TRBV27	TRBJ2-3	TGTGCCAGCAGTTCCCGACTGGGCCCCATCACAGATACGCAGTATTTT	CASSSRLGPITDTQYF
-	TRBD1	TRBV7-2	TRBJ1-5	TGTGCCAGCAGCTTAGCCGGGACAGGGGGTGGTGGGCCCCAGCATTTT	CASSLAGTGGGGPQHF
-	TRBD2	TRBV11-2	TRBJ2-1	TGTGCCAGCAGCTTAGTCAGCGGGGACTACAATGAGCAGTTCTTC	CASSLVSGDYNEQFF
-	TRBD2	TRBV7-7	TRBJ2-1	TGTGCCAGCAGCTCGACAGTCCCGGGGGGTGAGCAGTTCTTC	CASSSTVPGGEQFF
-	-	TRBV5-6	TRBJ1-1	TGTGCCAGCAGCTTAGATGGGGGGAGGGACACTGAAGCTTTCTTT	CASSLDGGRDTEAFF
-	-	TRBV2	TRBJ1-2	TGTGCCAGCAGGCCGGACGGGGGCTACACCTTC	CASRPDGGYTF
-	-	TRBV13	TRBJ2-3	TGTGCCAGCAGGTACGGTTCAGATACGCAGTATTTT	CASRYGSDTQYF
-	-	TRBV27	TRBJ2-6	TGTGCCAGCAGTTTCCAGGGTGCTGGGGCCAACGTCCTGACTTTC	CASSFQGAGANVLTF
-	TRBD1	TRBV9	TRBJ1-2	TGTGCCAGCAGCGTTGACCCGACAGGGGGCCACGGTGGCTACACCTTC	CASSVDPTGGHGGYTF
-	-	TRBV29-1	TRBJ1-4	TGCAGCGTTGGAACGGCCGGGGGCAGGGGTGAAAAACTGTTTTTT	CSVGTAGGRGEKLFF
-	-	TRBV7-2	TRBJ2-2	TGTGCCAGCAGCGCTAGGGGGACGTCGAACACCGGGGAGCTGTTTTTT	CASSARGTSNTGELFF
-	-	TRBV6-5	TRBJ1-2	TGTGCCAGCAGTTACTCCCACAGGGCGGGTAACTATGGCTACACCTTC	CASSYSHRAGNYGYTF
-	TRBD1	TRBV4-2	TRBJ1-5	TGTGCCAGCAGTGAAGCGCTTGGACAGGGCAATCAGCCCCAGCATTTT	CASSEALGQGNQPQHF
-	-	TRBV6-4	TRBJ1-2	TGTGCCAGTCGTTTGAAGCAGGGGTACGGCTATGGCTACACCTTC	CASRLKQGYGYGYTF
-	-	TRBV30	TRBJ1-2	TGTGCCTGGAGTGTACGTGAAGGGTACGCTGGCTACACCTTC	CAWSVREGYAGYTF
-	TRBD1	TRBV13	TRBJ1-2	TGTGCCAGCAGCTATACCACCGGGACAGGGGAAGGCTACACCTTC	CASSYTTGTGEGYTF
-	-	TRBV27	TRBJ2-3	TGTGCCAGCAGGACAAATTGGCTAAGCACAGATACGCAGTATTTT	CASRTNWLSTDTQYF
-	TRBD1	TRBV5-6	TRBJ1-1	TGTGCCAGCAGCTTGGTAGGCAGACAGGGCACTGAAGCTTTCTTT	CASSLVGRQGTEAFF
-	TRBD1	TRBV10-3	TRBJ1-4	TGTGCCATCACTGACAGGGTTAATGAAAAACTGTTTTTT	CAITDRVNEKLFF